Each of the 15 T cell receptor beta chains below was sequenced from the same sample in a study of technical replicates of blood from a handful of donors. The protocol was immunoSEQ multiplex PCR, while the TCRdb copy is restricted to in-frame clones and leaves out a portion. Of tens of thousands of clones in the sample, 95% to 98% were seen once. The source material was T cells isolated from PBMCs. The receptors originated from a human donor in good health.

V and J are TRBV29-1 and TRBJ2-7, with 11 bases matching TRBD2. Per the germline V gene, CDR1 is SQVTM and CDR2 is ANQGSEA. The ends lost 2 bases at V and 1 base at J; junction bases unmatched: 7. This CDR3 comprises 16 residues. The CDR3 here is CSVELATSGSSYEQYF. For the CDR3, the DNA is TGCAGCGTTGAATTGGCTACTAGCGGGAGTTCCTACGAGCAGTACTTC.

The chain recombines TRBV7-2 with TRBJ2-5, with TRBD2 identical over 11 bases. The CDR3 has 16 residues. Unmatched junction bases numbered 9, after V lost 4 bases and J lost 5 bases. Germline V gene sequence: CDR1 SGHTA, CDR2 FQGNSA. The CDR3 DNA reads TGTGCCAGCAGCTCTCGGACTAGCGGGCGGAGGGAGACCCAGTACTTC. Its protein is CASSSRTSGRRETQYF.

The rearrangement joins TRBV10-1 to TRBJ2-7, with D possibly TRBD1 on 5 matching bases. V was pared by 0 bases and J by 0 bases, with 9 bases between. CDR3 length: 15 residues. Germline CDR1 reads WNHNN; CDR2 reads SYGVQD (reference sequence). Here the CDR3 reads CASSESPTVSYEQYF. As DNA, the CDR3 is TGCGCCAGCAGTGAGTCGCCGACAGTCTCCTACGAGCAGTACTTC.

The chain is built from TRBV28 and TRBJ2-7; D is ambiguous. The CDR3 sequence is 14 residues long. Germline CDR1 is MDHEN and CDR2 is SYDVKM. Trimming took off 2 bases at V and 4 bases at J, with 12 bases between the two ends. The CDR3 loop reads CASSLEWSRYEQYF. CDR3 DNA: TGTGCCAGCAGTTTAGAGTGGTCCCGTTACGAGCAGTACTTC.

This clone showed up just once. The chain has TRBV29-1 and TRBJ2-2, with 10 bases identical to TRBD1. Germline V CDR1 and CDR2: SQVTM, ANQGSEA. V shed 5 bases and J 4 bases; nucleotides not matched to a gene: 7. The CDR3 is 15 residues long. CDR3 DNA sequence: TGCAGCGTTATGGACGACAGGGGGCTCACCGGGGAGCTGTTTTTT. Residues: CSVMDDRGLTGELFF.

V is TRBV30 and J is TRBJ2-1, with 9 bases identical to TRBD1. The CDR3 contains 13 residues. The V gene end was trimmed by 8 bases and the J gene end by 8 bases; junction bases not matched to a gene: 10. Germline V gene lookup returns CDR1 GTSNPN and CDR2 SVGIG (reference sequence). In nucleotides, the CDR3 is TGTGCCCTCTCCGGGACAGGGAAGGATGAGCAGTTCTTC. This encodes CALSGTGKDEQFF.

The chain joins TRBV27 to TRBJ2-7, with TRBD1 as a possible D gene (5 bases). The CDR3 has 16 residues. The ends were cut back, 1 base at V and 0 bases at J, with 13 bases in the middle. Germline V gives CDR1 MNHEY, CDR2 SMNVEV (reference sequence). CDR3 sequence: CASSLYQGSSSYEQYF. The CDR3, as DNA: TGTGCCAGCAGTTTATATCAGGGTAGCAGCTCCTACGAGCAGTACTTC.

The V call is TRBV7-3, the J call TRBJ2-3; weak D call: TRBD1 (6 bases). Looked up from germline, CDR1 is SGHTA and CDR2 is FQGTGA. V lost 5 bases to trimming and J lost 0 bases, with 12 bases between them. The CDR3 length is 15 residues. CDR3 nucleotide sequence: TGTGCCAGCAGCCCCGGGACACCCAGCACAGATACGCAGTATTTT. Translation gives CASSPGTPSTDTQYF.

The CDR3 sequence: CASSRTGETGELFF. The CDR3, as DNA: TGTGCCAGCAGCCGGACAGGGGAAACCGGGGAGCTGTTTTTT. V gene TRBV6-1 combines with J gene TRBJ2-2, with TRBD1 matching 9 bases. The germline gives CDR1 MNHNS, CDR2 SASEGT. The CDR3 spans 14 residues. V gave up 6 bases and J gave up 5 bases; unmatched junction bases: 4.

The V call is TRBV11-2, the J call TRBJ1-4; D remains unclear. Germline V gene sequence: CDR1 SGHAT, CDR2 FQNNGV. V lost 5 bases and J lost 7, with 17 bases in between. The CDR3 is 15 amino acids. CDR3 bases: TGTGCCAGCAGCGCACGGGAAAGGCTGGGTGAAAAACTGTTTTTT. Translating gives CASSARERLGEKLFF.

The chain uses TRBV6-5 and TRBJ2-1; TRBD2 agrees at 7 bases. With V trimmed by 2 bases and J by 9 bases, 13 bases remained unmatched. CDR1 is MNHEY and CDR2 is SVGAGI in the germline V gene. There are 16 residues in the CDR3. CDR3 coding DNA: TGTGCCAGCAGTTACCAGCGGGACGGATGGATGGGTGAGCAGTTCTTC. As protein: CASSYQRDGWMGEQFF.

The chain uses TRBV28 and TRBJ2-7, with TRBD1 identical over 9 bases. The trim removed 5 bases at V and 7 bases at J, leaving 12 bases unmatched. This CDR3 is built from 15 residues. The germline V gene has CDR1 MDHEN and CDR2 SYDVKM. The CDR3 DNA reads as TGTGCCAGCAGTCCCCCCGGGACAGGGTCTAGAGAGCAGTACTTC. Its protein product is CASSPPGTGSREQYF.

V usage is TRBV10-3 and J usage is TRBJ1-2; TRBD1 aligns across 9 bases. J lost 8 bases, V lost 2 bases, and 9 bases had no gene match. Germline V lookup: CDR1 ENHRY, CDR2 SYGVKD. The CDR3 contains 15 residues. The DNA for the CDR3 is TGTGCCATCAGTGAGGTTACGGACAGGGGAAGGGGCTACACCTTC. It specifies CAISEVTDRGRGYTF.

This chain connects TRBV27 to TRBJ2-3; 8 nucleotides agree with TRBD1. Germline V lookup: CDR1 MNHEY, CDR2 SMNVEV (reference sequence). The CDR3 runs to 13 residues. V was clipped by 9 bases and J by 5 bases; unmatched bases: 7. The CDR3 sequence is CARNSGGGDTQYF. The CDR3 region has the DNA TGTGCCAGAAATTCAGGGGGCGGAGATACGCAGTATTTT.

The chain links TRBV5-4 to TRBJ2-3; TRBD2 agrees at 13 bases. J was trimmed by 5 bases and V by 0 bases; bases with no gene match: 3. CDR3 size: 16 residues. Germline assignment: CDR1 SGHNT and CDR2 YYREEE (reference sequence). The DNA for the CDR3 is TGTGCCAGCAGCTTGGCCCGACTAGCGGGAGGAGATACGCAGTATTTT. As protein: CASSLARLAGGDTQYF.